Sequencing of this T cell receptor (beta chain) was carried out in a study of monozygotic twins with inflammatory bowel disease. Study-level findings and limits: IBD patients showed reduced TCRbeta diversity (inverse Simpson) versus healthy co-twins.

Total RNA, at 3,000 to 4,500 ng, went into every TCR library. TCRdb reanalyzed the 5' RACE reads and collapses them to one entry per CDR3 protein, without DNA. In total, the table holds more than 300,000 distinct CDR3 sequences. CDR1 is SGHAT and CDR2 is FQNNGV in the germline V gene. The CDR3 has 17 amino acids. Notes on this clonotype: The antigen remains undetermined.

This clonotype was sampled from a human donor with ulcerative colitis or Crohn's disease, or a healthy co-twin of an affected twin (not recorded which). The sequencing input was blood. The V call is TRBV11-2, the J call TRBJ2-2; TCRdb gives TRBD2 as the D gene, but with no DNA this cannot be confirmed. CDR3 protein: CASILLLTSGNTGELFF. Full variable domain (outside the CDR3, taken from reference TRBV11-2 and TRBJ2-2): EAGVAQSPRYKIIEKRQSVAFWCNPISGHATLYWYQQILGQGPKLLIQFQNNGVVDDSQLPKDRFSAERLKGVDSTLKIQPAKLEDSAVYLCASILLLTSGNTGELFFGEGSRLTVL.